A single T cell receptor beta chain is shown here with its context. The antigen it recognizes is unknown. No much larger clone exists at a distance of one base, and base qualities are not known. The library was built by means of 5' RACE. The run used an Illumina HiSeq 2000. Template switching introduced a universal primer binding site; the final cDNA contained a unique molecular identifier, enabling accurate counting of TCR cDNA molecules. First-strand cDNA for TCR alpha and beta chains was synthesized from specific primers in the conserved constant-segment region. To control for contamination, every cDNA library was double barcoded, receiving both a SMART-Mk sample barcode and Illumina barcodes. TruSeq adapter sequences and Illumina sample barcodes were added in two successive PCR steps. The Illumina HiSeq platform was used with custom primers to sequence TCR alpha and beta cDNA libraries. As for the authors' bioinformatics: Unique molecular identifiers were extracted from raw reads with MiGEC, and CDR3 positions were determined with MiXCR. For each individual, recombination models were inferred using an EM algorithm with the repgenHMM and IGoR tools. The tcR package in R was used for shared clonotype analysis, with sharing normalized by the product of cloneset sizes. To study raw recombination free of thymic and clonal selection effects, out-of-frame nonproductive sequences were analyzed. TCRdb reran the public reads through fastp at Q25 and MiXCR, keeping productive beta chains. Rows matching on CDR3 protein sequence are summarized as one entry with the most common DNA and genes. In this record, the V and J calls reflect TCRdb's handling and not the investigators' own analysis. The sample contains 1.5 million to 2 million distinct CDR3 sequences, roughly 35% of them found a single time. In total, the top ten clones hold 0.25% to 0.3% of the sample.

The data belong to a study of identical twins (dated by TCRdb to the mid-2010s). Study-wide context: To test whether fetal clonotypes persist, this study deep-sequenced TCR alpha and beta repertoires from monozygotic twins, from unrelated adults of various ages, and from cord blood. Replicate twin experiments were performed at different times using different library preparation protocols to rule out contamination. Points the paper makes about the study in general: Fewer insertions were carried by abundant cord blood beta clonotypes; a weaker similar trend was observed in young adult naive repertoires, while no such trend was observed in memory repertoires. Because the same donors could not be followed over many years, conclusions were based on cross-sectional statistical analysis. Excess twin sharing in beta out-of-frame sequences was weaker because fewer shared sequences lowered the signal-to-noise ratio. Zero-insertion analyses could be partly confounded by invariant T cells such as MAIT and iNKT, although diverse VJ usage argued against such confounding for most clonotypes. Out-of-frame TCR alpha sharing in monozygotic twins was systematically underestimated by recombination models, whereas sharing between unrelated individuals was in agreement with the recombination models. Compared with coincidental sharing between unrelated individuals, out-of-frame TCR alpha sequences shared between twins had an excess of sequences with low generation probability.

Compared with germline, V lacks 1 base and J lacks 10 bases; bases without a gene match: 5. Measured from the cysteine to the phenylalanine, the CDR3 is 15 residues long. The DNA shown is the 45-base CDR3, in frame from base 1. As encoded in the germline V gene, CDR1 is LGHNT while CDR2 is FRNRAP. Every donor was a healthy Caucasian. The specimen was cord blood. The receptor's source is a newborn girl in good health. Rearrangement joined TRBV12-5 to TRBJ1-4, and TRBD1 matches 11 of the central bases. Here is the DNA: TGTGCTAGTGGTTTGGCCGGGACAGGGGGTGGAAAACTGTTTTTT. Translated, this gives CASGLAGTGGGKLFF.